This TCR beta chain was recorded in a study of cytomegalovirus exposure and HLA in healthy donors. Overall study findings and caveats: Presence/absence analyses treated sequencing depth as roughly uniform across donors.

Worth noting for this clone: Antigen unknown.

CDR1 MNHEY and CDR2 SVGAGI come from the germline V gene. This CDR3 comprises 14 residues. Trimming shortened V by 5 bases and J by 5 bases, and 13 bases separated the two germline ends. Primers: 60 Vbeta forward and 13 Jbeta reverse. The data were produced by immunoSEQ multiplex PCR, yet TCRdb's version contains in-frame clones alone and is incomplete. The sample records some 200,000 clones, over 75% being singletons. This TCR came from a girl under two years old in good health and CMV-seronegative. The J gene is TRBJ2-1, the V gene TRBV6-5, with D perhaps TRBD1 (6 bases). Sequenced input: PBMCs. For the CDR3, the DNA is TGTGCCAGCAGTATGGGGGCTTGGGACAATGAGCAGTTCTTC. Protein: CASSMGAWDNEQFF.